Listed here are 32 T cell receptor beta chains from one sample, sequenced in a study of blood T cells in healthy people across ages. Then a second PCR, running roughly 7 to 11 cycles, was carried out with a sample-barcoded 5' primer and a J-beta primer mix. One entry per CDR3 protein, called by TCRdb with MiXCR from the 5' RACE reads. The repertoire holds about 640,000 distinct CDR3 sequences, around three fifths seen once, with roughly 34% in the top ten. The sequenced material came from blood. These receptors all stem from a man aged 55 to 69 in good health.

Relative to its sample, this clonotype is hyperexpanded. This chain uses TRBV29-1 with TRBJ2-1, with 11 positions matching TRBD1. V lost 6 bases and J lost 7; bases outside the gene matches: 5. The germline CDR1 and CDR2 sequences are SQVTM and ANQGSEA. This CDR3 contains 13 residues. This chain's CDR3 is CSVGQGGWNEQFF. The DNA of the CDR3 is TGCAGCGTGGGACAGGGGGGGTGGAATGAGCAGTTCTTC.

This clonotype was counted once. CDR3 nucleotides: TGCGCCAGCAGCTTGGGGACTAGCGGGGGGGCCCAGCGGAATGAGCAGTTCTTC. It is translated as CASSLGTSGGAQRNEQFF. The V gene is TRBV5-1, the J gene TRBJ2-1; TRBD2 matches at 15 bases. There are 18 residues in the CDR3. Germline values: CDR1 SGHRS, CDR2 YFSETQ. V was clipped by 0 bases and J by 7 bases; unmatched bases: 8.

The table lists this clonotype with a count of one. V usage is TRBV20-1 and J usage is TRBJ2-7; the D gene is possibly TRBD2 (8 bases). V lost 3 bases and J lost 3, with 15 bases in between. The CDR3 is made up of 14 amino acids. Germline assignment: CDR1 DFQATT and CDR2 SNEGSKA (reference sequence). This CDR3 is CSARRDSGGYEQYF. The CDR3 coding sequence is TGCAGTGCTAGGAGGGACAGCGGGGGCTACGAGCAGTACTTC.

Points on this clonotype: This could be a read error, since a much larger clone is one nucleotide away. V is TRBV11-2 and J is TRBJ1-6; D is uncertain. Trimming removed 4 bases from V and 5 bases from J, with 9 bases in between. CDR3 size: 14 residues. Germline values: CDR1 SGHAT, CDR2 FQNNGV. The CDR3 loop is CASSCSGDNSPLHF. In DNA form, the CDR3 reads TGTGCCAGCAGCTGTTCGGGAGATAATTCACCCCTCCACTTT.

The chain uses TRBV7-9 and TRBJ2-4; a possible D gene is TRBD2 (5 bases). The CDR3 contains 12 residues. CDR1 is SEHNR and CDR2 is FQNEAQ in the germline V gene (reference sequence). V lost 2 bases, J lost 13 bases, and 12 bases lay in between. CDR3 sequence (DNA): TGTGCCAGCAGCTTATTAGCGAGGGAGCAGTACTTC. Translated: CASSLLAREQYF.

The chain links TRBV10-3 to TRBJ2-1; D uncertain. Trimming cost V 4 bases and J 4 bases, with 8 bases left between them. This CDR3 is built from 13 residues. Germline assignment: CDR1 ENHRY and CDR2 SYGVKD. The chain's CDR3 is CAISGPEYNEQFF. The CDR3, as DNA: TGTGCCATCAGTGGGCCGGAGTACAATGAGCAGTTCTTC.

The chain joins TRBV4-2 to TRBJ1-2, with D tentatively TRBD1 (5 bases). Per germline, CDR1 LGHNA and CDR2 YNFKEQ. Trimming took off 0 bases at V and 8 bases at J, with 13 bases between the two ends. This CDR3 is 14 amino acids long. The DNA for the CDR3 is TGTGCCAGCAGCCAAGATCGCACGGGGGTAGGCTACACCTTC. Translation gives CASSQDRTGVGYTF.

The V and J genes are TRBV2 and TRBJ1-6, with 8 bases fitting TRBD1. In germline, CDR1 is SNHLY, CDR2 FYNNEI. CDR3 size: 14 residues. After removal of 2 bases from V and 9 bases from J, the junction contained 3 bases not matched to a gene. The CDR3 DNA is TGTGCCAGCAGTGAAACGACAGGGGTTTCACCCCTCCACTTT. Its translation is CASSETTGVSPLHF.

The CDR3 reads CASSTKGQGYNEQFF. The CDR3 coding sequence is TGTGCCAGTAGTACTAAGGGACAGGGCTACAATGAGCAGTTCTTC. This chain links TRBV19 with TRBJ2-1; TRBD1 aligns across 9 bases. Unmatched junction bases numbered 4, after V lost 4 bases and J lost 3 bases. The CDR3 extends over 15 amino acids. CDR1 and CDR2 from the germline V gene are LNHDA and SQIVND (reference sequence). The entire variable domain, with the rest obtained from reference TRBV19 and TRBJ2-1, is as follows: DGGITQSPKYLFRKEGQNVTLSCEQNLNHDAMYWYRQDPGQGLRLIYYSQIVNDFQKGDIAEGYSVSREKKESFPLTVTSAQKNPTAFYLCASSTKGQGYNEQFFGPGTRLTVL.

V usage is TRBV12-3 or TRBV12-4 and J usage is TRBJ1-2; D remains ambiguous. CDR3 length: 13 amino acids. V lost 5 bases and J lost 5, with 12 bases in between. CDR3 in DNA: TGTGCCAGCAGTCCGCTGGGAAGGTATGGCTACACCTTC. This sequence encodes CASSPLGRYGYTF.

The J gene is TRBJ1-1, the V gene TRBV20-1, with D tentatively TRBD1 (6 bases). Trimming took 3 bases from V and 8 from J, leaving 19 bases between them. Germline CDR1 DFQATT, CDR2 SNEGSKA (reference sequence). The CDR3 covers 14 residues. CDR3 sequence: CSARTLTGQLEAFF. The CDR3 DNA follows: TGCAGTGCTAGGACCCTAACAGGGCAGTTAGAAGCTTTCTTT.

The chain combines TRBV20-1 with TRBJ2-7, with D possibly being TRBD1 (5 bases). V was trimmed by 3 bases and J by 7 bases, leaving 19 bases between them. Germline V gives CDR1 DFQATT, CDR2 SNEGSKA (reference sequence). The CDR3 runs to 14 residues. CDR3 residues: CSASGAGAYNEQYF. CDR3 bases: TGCAGTGCTAGTGGCGCTGGGGCCTACAATGAGCAGTACTTC.

This clonotype was detected many times. V gene TRBV5-5 combines with J gene TRBJ2-1; unclear D gene. Trimming removed 5 bases from V and 6 bases from J, with 9 bases in between. Looked up from germline, CDR1 is SGHKS and CDR2 is YYEKEE (reference sequence). The CDR3 extends over 12 amino acids. CDR3 bases: TGTGCCAGCAGTCAACCTATCAATGAGCAGTTCTTC. Protein: CASSQPINEQFF.

This clonotype was found a few times. The V and J genes are TRBV12-3 or TRBV12-4 and TRBJ2-4; no clear D. The better agreement between TRBJ2-7 and the DNA end casts doubt on the J call. CDR3 length: 12 amino acids. The CDR3 nucleotides are TGTGCCAGCAGTTTAGGGCATTACGAGCAGTACTTC. Its protein is CASSLGHYEQYF.

This clonotype was picked up a small number of times. The CDR3 DNA reads as TGTGCCAGCAGCTTACTGGGACAGGGGGAGAATTCACCCCTCCACTTT. Translating gives CASSLLGQGENSPLHF. The V call is TRBV7-9, the J call TRBJ1-6; 11 bases fit TRBD1. The J segment lost 7 bases and the V segment lost 2 bases, leaving 4 bases of the junction unmatched. The germline CDR1 and CDR2 sequences are SEHNR and FQNEAQ (reference sequence). The CDR3 contains 16 residues.

V is TRBV12-3 or TRBV12-4 and J is TRBJ2-5; 8 nucleotides line up with TRBD1. V lost 3 bases, J lost 9 bases, and 9 bases stayed unmatched. The CDR3 consists of 14 residues. CDR3 nucleotides: TGTGCCAGCAGTTTTCAGACAGGGGTAAGGGCCCAGTACTTC. Its translation is CASSFQTGVRAQYF.

This clonotype appeared once. The chain's CDR3 is CASSPGLAGGLTAYIQYF. CDR3 DNA: TGTGCCAGCAGCCCCGGACTAGCGGGGGGGCTGACGGCTTACATTCAGTACTTC. The V gene is TRBV12-3 or TRBV12-4, the J gene TRBJ2-4; 15 bases agree with TRBD2. The CDR3 runs 18 residues. V was pared by 6 bases and J by 8 bases, with 14 bases of the junction left unmatched.

V is TRBV11-2 and J is TRBJ2-1, with unresolved D. The germline V gene has CDR1 SGHAT and CDR2 FQNNGV. The V and J ends lost 1 base and 12 bases respectively, with 7 bases between them. The CDR3 is 11 residues long. The CDR3 here is CASSLGGSQFF. CDR3 sequence (DNA): TGTGCCAGCAGCTTAGGAGGTTCGCAGTTCTTC.

This clonotype appeared a few times. This sequence joins TRBV28 and TRBJ1-2; D unclear. From germline, CDR1 is MDHEN and CDR2 SYDVKM. V gave up 2 bases and J gave up 7 bases, with 17 bases separating them. The CDR3 is made up of 15 amino acids. CDR3 nucleotide sequence: TGTGCCAGCAGTTTAGGTGCCTTGGGTATAGTTGGCTACACCTTC. Translating gives CASSLGALGIVGYTF.

The chain combines TRBV7-2 with TRBJ2-3, with 8 bases fitting TRBD2. This CDR3 is 16 amino acids long. The junction had 4 bases not matched to a gene; V was cut back by 0 bases and J by 2 bases. The germline V gene encodes CDR1 SGHTA and CDR2 FQGNSA. The CDR3 region has the DNA TGTGCCAGCAGCTTAGCCGGGGGGGCCCCCACAGATACGCAGTATTTT. It is translated as CASSLAGGAPTDTQYF. Combining the CDR3 with reference TRBV7-2 and TRBJ2-3 gives the whole variable domain GAGVSQSPSNKVTEKGKDVELRCDPISGHTALYWYRQSLGQGLEFLIYFQGNSAPDKSGLPSDRFSAERTGGSVSTLTIQRTQQEDSAVYLCASSLAGGAPTDTQYFGPGTRLTVL.

This sequence joins TRBV29-1 and TRBJ2-3, with a tentative D call TRBD2 (6 bases). Germline V gives CDR1 SQVTM, CDR2 ANQGSEA. The CDR3 length is 15 residues. The V end was cut by 6 bases, the J end by 3 bases, with 19 bases between. The CDR3 DNA reads TGCAGCGTGTCCACGGTGCGGGGTAGGACAGATACGCAGTATTTT. Its protein product is CSVSTVRGRTDTQYF.

The rearrangement uses TRBV20-1 and TRBJ2-7, with D unclear. V lost 6 bases to trimming and J lost 0 bases, with 6 bases between them. The germline CDR1 and CDR2 sequences are DFQATT and SNEGSKA (reference sequence). The CDR3 totals 11 residues. CDR3: CSAPSSYEQYF. The CDR3 DNA follows: TGCAGTGCACCGAGCTCCTACGAGCAGTACTTC.

This chain connects TRBV6-1 to TRBJ2-1; 12 nucleotides align to TRBD2. V was clipped by 2 bases and J by 5 bases; unmatched bases: 7. Germline V gene data show CDR1 as MNHNS and CDR2 as SASEGT. The CDR3 contains 17 residues. CDR3 amino acids: CASSEIPLAGGNNEQFF. The CDR3 region has the DNA TGTGCCAGCAGTGAAATCCCCCTAGCGGGGGGGAACAATGAGCAGTTCTTC.

This clonotype was counted between two and nine times. This chain links TRBV7-2 with TRBJ2-7; D assignment may be TRBD1 or TRBD2 (5 bases each). The ends were cut back, 8 bases at V and 3 bases at J, with 20 bases in the middle. The CDR3 has 15 amino acids. Germline CDR1 is SGHTA and CDR2 is FQGNSA. CDR3 loop: CASGLERGPNYEQYF. The CDR3 region has the DNA TGTGCCAGCGGCCTCGAGAGGGGACCCAACTACGAGCAGTACTTC.

This sequence joins TRBV5-1 and TRBJ1-4; possibly TRBD1 for D (6 bases). The CDR3 runs to 16 residues. Germline assignment: CDR1 SGHRS and CDR2 YFSETQ. Trimming stripped 0 bases from V and 5 bases from J, with 14 bases between. The CDR3 sequence is CASSLASDRKNEKLFF. In DNA, the CDR3 is TGCGCCAGCAGCTTGGCCTCGGACAGAAAAAATGAAAAACTGTTTTTT.

This rearrangement joins TRBV7-2 to TRBJ2-5; 8 nucleotides align to TRBD2. The CDR3 runs 13 residues. The germline V gene encodes CDR1 SGHTA and CDR2 FQGNSA. Germline trimming cut 8 bases from V and 5 bases from J; bases unmatched to any gene: 7. This chain's CDR3 is CASLGGGHETQYF. CDR3 DNA: TGTGCCAGCCTCGGGGGGGGCCACGAGACCCAGTACTTC.

J is TRBJ2-1 and V is TRBV28; D not certain. The CDR3 loop spans 12 amino acids. The germline V gene encodes CDR1 MDHEN and CDR2 SYDVKM. V gave up 5 bases and J gave up 7 bases, with 9 bases separating them. The CDR3 nucleotides are TGTGCCAGCAGTGCTAGGGTTAATGAGCAGTTCTTC. Protein product: CASSARVNEQFF. Looking up the rest from reference TRBV28 and TRBJ2-1 gives the full variable domain: DVKVTQSSRYLVKRTGEKVFLECVQDMDHENMFWYRQDPGLGLRLIYFSYDVKMKEKGDIPEGYSVSREKKERFSLILESASTNQTSMYLCASSARVNEQFFGPGTRLTVL.

The J gene is TRBJ2-7, the V gene TRBV27, with D perhaps matching TRBD1 (6 bases). Per the germline V gene, CDR1 is MNHEY and CDR2 is SMNVEV (reference sequence). V dropped 3 bases and J dropped 2 bases, with 11 bases sitting between them. The CDR3 has 14 residues. The CDR3 here is CASSLFRGAYEQYF. CDR3 bases: TGTGCCAGCAGTTTGTTCAGGGGAGCCTACGAGCAGTACTTC.

The rearrangement uses TRBV7-6 and TRBJ2-1; D might be TRBD2 (5 bases). Between the trimmed V and J ends, which lost 6 bases and 5 bases, there was a span of 20 bases. CDR1 is SGHVS and CDR2 is FNYEAQ in the germline V gene. There are 16 residues in the CDR3. CDR3 DNA: TGTGCCAGCAGGGGGAATAGAGTAGCGTGGGACAATGAGCAGTTCTTC. Amino acids: CASRGNRVAWDNEQFF.

This clonotype was seen a few times. One end of the junction fails to match germline, which may point to a read error. The chain recombines TRBV5-1 with TRBJ2-6, with D unresolved. The germline CDR1 and CDR2 sequences are SGHRS and YFSETQ. This CDR3 comprises 15 residues. CDR3 in DNA: TGTGCCAGCAGTTTATTCGGCTCCGGGGCCAACGTCCTGACTTTC. Its protein product is CASSLFGSGANVLTF. Drawing the rest from reference TRBV5-1 and TRBJ2-6, the complete variable domain is KAGVTQTPRYLIKTRGQQVTLSCSPISGHRSVSWYQQTPGQGLQFLFEYFSETQRNKGNFPGRFSGRQFSNSRSEMNVSTLELGDSALYLCASSLFGSGANVLTFGAGSRLTVL.

CDR3 sequence reads: CASSLVGAQDSPLHF. CDR3 DNA sequence: TGTGCCAGCAGCTTGGTCGGGGCACAAGATTCACCCCTCCACTTT. This rearrangement joins TRBV11-2 to TRBJ1-6; TRBD1 is a possible D gene (5 bases). This CDR3 is built from 15 residues. The germline V gene encodes CDR1 SGHAT and CDR2 FQNNGV. V dropped 3 bases and J dropped 8 bases, with 14 bases sitting between them.

In its sample, this clonotype was seen a few times. V gene TRBV10-3 combines with J gene TRBJ1-4; 10 bases agree with TRBD1. V was clipped by 5 bases and J by 6 bases; unmatched bases: 3. This CDR3 is built from 14 residues. Germline V CDR1 and CDR2: ENHRY, SYGVKD. This chain's CDR3 is CAISRDRGDEKLFF. DNA for the CDR3: TGTGCCATCAGTCGGGACAGGGGCGATGAAAAACTGTTTTTT.